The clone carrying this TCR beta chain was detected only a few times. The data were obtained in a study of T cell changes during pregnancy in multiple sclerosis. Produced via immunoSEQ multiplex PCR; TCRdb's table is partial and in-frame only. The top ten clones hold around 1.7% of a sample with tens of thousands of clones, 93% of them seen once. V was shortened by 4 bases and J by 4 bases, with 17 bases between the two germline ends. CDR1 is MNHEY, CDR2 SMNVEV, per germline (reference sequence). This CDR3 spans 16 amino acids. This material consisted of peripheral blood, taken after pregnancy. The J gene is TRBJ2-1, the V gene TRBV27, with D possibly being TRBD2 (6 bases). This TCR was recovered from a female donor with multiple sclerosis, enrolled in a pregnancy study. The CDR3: CASSSTSPTRYNEQFF. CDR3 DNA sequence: TGTGCCAGCAGTTCGACTAGTCCCACACGGTACAATGAGCAGTTCTTC.